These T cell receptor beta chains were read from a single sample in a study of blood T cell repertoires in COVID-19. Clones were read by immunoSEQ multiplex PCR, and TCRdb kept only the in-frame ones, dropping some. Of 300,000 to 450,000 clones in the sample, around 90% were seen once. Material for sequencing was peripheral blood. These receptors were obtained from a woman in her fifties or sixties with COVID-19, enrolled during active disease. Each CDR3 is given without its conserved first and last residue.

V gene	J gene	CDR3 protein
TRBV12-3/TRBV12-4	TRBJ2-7	ASSSLTYEQY
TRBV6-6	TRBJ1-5	ASSPTGGMQPQH
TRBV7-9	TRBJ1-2	ASSLNTGLHGYT
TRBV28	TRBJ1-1	ASSLKRAGKAF
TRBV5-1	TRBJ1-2	ASSTTGVYGYT
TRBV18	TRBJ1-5	ASSPLRDSSNQPQH
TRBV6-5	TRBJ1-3	ASSSAREKSGNTIY
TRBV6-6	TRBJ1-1	ASNLGQGNTEAF
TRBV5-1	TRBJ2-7	ASSSPSYEQY
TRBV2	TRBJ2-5	ATKGQRGFQETQY
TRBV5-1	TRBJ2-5	ASSLAPTGGPETQY
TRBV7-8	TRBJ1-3	ASSLNELSGNTIY
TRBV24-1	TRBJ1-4	ATSDPGTANEKLF
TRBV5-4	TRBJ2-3	ASSLRGDDTQY
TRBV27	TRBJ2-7	ASSSGQGLSYEQY
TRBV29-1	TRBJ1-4	SVLGTDATNEKLF
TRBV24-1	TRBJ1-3	ATSGQDTGNTIY
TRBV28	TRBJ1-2	ASSLQQDYGYT
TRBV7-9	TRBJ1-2	ASSRQGWDYT
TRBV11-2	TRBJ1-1	ASSLIGKYTEAF
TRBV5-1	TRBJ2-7	ASSFSSYEQY
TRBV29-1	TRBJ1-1	SFGSPANTEAF
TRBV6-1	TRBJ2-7	ASSERTYATRQY
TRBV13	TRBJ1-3	ASSVTGGAYSGNTIY
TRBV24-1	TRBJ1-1	ATSDLKGAFRAF
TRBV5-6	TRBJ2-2	ASSIRVWDTGELF
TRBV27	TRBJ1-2	ASNGGYGYT
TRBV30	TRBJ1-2	AWTRTGRNYGYT
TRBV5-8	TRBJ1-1	ASSFRTENTEAF
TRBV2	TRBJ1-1	ASSTGQGNTEAF
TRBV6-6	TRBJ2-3	ASSSTDRVSNTQY
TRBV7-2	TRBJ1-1	ASSLYPGSQGTEAF
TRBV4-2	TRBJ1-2	ASSPTGEAYT
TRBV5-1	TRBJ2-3	ASSDASGGNPSTDTQY
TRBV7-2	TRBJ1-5	ASSYTGQPQH
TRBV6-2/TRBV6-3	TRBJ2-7	ASSSSGTGGYEQY
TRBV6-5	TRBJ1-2	ASSPRTGGGYT
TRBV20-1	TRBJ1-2	SASPGYGYT
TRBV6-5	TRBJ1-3	ASSYGPGSSGNTIY
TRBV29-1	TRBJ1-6	SARTGGDSPLH
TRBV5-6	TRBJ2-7	ASSHGGREQY
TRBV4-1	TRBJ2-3	ASSQVAGTLGADTQY
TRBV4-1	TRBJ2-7	ASSQPTSGSYEQY
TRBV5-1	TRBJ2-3	ASSLGRNTDTQY
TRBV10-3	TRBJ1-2	AISGADLNYGYT
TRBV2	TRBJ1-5	ASRGTGGGGNQPQH
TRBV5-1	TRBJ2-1	ASSSNFGEQF
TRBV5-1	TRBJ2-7	ASSLRGQGASERSSYEQY
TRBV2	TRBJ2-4	ASILAGAGNIQY
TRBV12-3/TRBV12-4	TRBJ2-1	ASSTDQTQF
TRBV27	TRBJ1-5	AKPGQGTNQPQH
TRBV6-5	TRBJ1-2	ASSYSRVYGYT
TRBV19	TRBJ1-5	ASSIINRAAVGNQPQH
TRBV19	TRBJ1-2	ASSIGAPYGYT
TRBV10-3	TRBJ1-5	AISEGSGGGQPQH
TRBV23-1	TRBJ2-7	ASSQTPLDRGGLSYEQY
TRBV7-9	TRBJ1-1	ASSLKTGAAEAF